This TCR beta chain emerged from a study of blood T cell repertoires in COVID-19. This table comes from immunoSEQ multiplex PCR, and its TCRdb copy is limited to in-frame clones, with some not included. The sample gives roughly 85,000 clones, roughly 90% of which show up once; 25% to 30% is in the top ten. Germline V gene lookup returns CDR1 SGHDT and CDR2 YYEEEE. V shed 2 bases, J shed 3 bases, and the junction held 16 bases outside the gene matches. CDR3 length: 18 residues. The sequence came from a middle-aged man with active or convalescent COVID-19. The sequenced sample consisted of peripheral blood. The rearrangement uses TRBV5-6 and TRBJ2-5; 7 bases are shared with TRBD2. This chain's CDR3 is CASSFGSGRISRKETQYF. CDR3 nucleotides: TGTGCCAGCAGCTTCGGTAGCGGGCGAATAAGCAGGAAAGAGACCCAGTACTTC.